The next 18 T cell receptor beta chains were all read from a single sample in a study of CXCR3-negative and CXCR3-positive naive CD8 T cells. Notes on the study in general: Naive CXCR3-positive cells had TRB CDR3s more hydrophobic than those of CXCR3-negative naive cells.

Through 5' RACE with UMI labels, the TRB cDNA libraries were prepared. Each CDR3 protein gets one entry in TCRdb, which reprocessed the 5' RACE reads and gives no DNA. This repertoire comprises fewer than 140,000 distinct CDR3 sequences; its ten largest clones make up roughly 0.4%. Their specific antigens are unknown. Sequenced sample: naive CXCR3+ CD8+ T cells from blood. Subset denoted: CD45RO-CCR7+CD27+CD95- naive CD8+ T cells expressing CXCR3 (TNR3+). These receptors were obtained from a human donor in good health. Some clones in this sample may be carry-over from other donors' samples.

The chain recombines TRBV7-9 with TRBJ1-1; the TRBD1 assignment by TCRdb is unverifiable without DNA. Per the germline V gene, CDR1 is SEHNR and CDR2 is FQNEAQ (reference sequence). The CDR3 length is 17 residues. CDR3 protein: CASSFIGTGPYGTEAFF.

The chain links TRBV7-9 to TRBJ2-7; TCRdb's D call, TRBD1, is unchecked because there is no DNA. This CDR3 is built from 15 residues. Germline V CDR1 and CDR2: SEHNR, FQNEAQ (reference sequence). This CDR3 is CASSLAQGELYEQYF. The entire variable domain, with the rest obtained from reference TRBV7-9 and TRBJ2-7, is as follows: DTGVSQNPRHKITKRGQNVTFRCDPISEHNRLYWYRQTLGQGPEFLTYFQNEAQLEKSRLLSDRFSAERPKGSFSTLEIQRTEQGDSAMYLCASSLAQGELYEQYFGPGTRLTVT.

V and J are TRBV14 and TRBJ2-1. CDR1 is SGHDN, CDR2 FVKESK, per germline. The CDR3 totals 17 residues. CDR3 sequence: CASSQIFLDGAYNEQFF.

The chain combines TRBV7-9 with TRBJ1-1; no DNA is available, so the TRBD1 call from TCRdb remains unchecked. The CDR3 loop spans 12 amino acids. From germline, CDR1 is SEHNR and CDR2 FQNEAQ (reference sequence). The CDR3 protein is CASSHGTEEAFF.

The chain links TRBV7-2 to TRBJ2-5; TCRdb indicates TRBD1, and absent DNA this call remains unverified. This CDR3 spans 15 amino acids. Looked up from germline, CDR1 is SGHTA and CDR2 is FQGNSA. This chain's CDR3 is CASSSPDRGQETQYF.

The CDR3 is CSVEGPDRTEAFF. This sequence joins TRBV29-1 and TRBJ1-1; TCRdb names TRBD1, which stays unverified in the absence of DNA. The germline CDR1 and CDR2 sequences are SQVTM and ANQGSEA. The length of the CDR3 is 13 residues.

The chain employs TRBV12-3 or TRBV12-4 and TRBJ2-3; without DNA, the TCRdb call of TRBD2 cannot be checked. The CDR3 extends over 15 amino acids. CDR3 sequence: CASSLVAGLWGTQYF.

The rearrangement links TRBV4-1 to TRBJ2-1. CDR1 is MGHRA, CDR2 YSYEKL, per germline. This CDR3 has 16 residues. CDR3 sequence reads: CASSPDTGSSYNEQFF.

The chain uses TRBV6-2 or TRBV6-3 and TRBJ2-3; as DNA is missing, the TRBD1 call by TCRdb cannot be tested. From germline, CDR1 is MNHEY and CDR2 SVGEGT. The CDR3 sequence is 14 residues long. The CDR3 reads CASSYGDRVSTQYF.

This chain joins TRBV5-1 and TRBJ1-1; absent DNA, TCRdb's TRBD1 call cannot be checked. CDR1 is SGHRS, CDR2 YFSETQ, per germline. The CDR3 runs to 14 residues. The CDR3 sequence: CASSMTGINTEAFF.

The chain has TRBV5-6 and TRBJ1-5; the D gene TCRdb calls, TRBD1, cannot be checked with no DNA. The CDR3 covers 15 residues. Germline-derived CDR1 and CDR2 are SGHDT and YYEEEE. The CDR3 region is CASSSGTAFNQPQHF.

The chain employs TRBV5-4 and TRBJ2-7; TCRdb reports TRBD2, a call that lacks DNA to check it against. Germline assignment: CDR1 SGHNT and CDR2 YYREEE (reference sequence). The CDR3 sequence is 14 residues long. The CDR3: CASSFKGGGDEQYF.

V usage is TRBV29-1 and J usage is TRBJ2-7. Germline V gene sequence: CDR1 SQVTM, CDR2 ANQGSEA. This CDR3 spans 13 amino acids. CDR3 sequence: CSVEFESSYEQYF.

The chain uses TRBV25-1 and TRBJ1-3. Germline V gene lookup returns CDR1 MGHDK and CDR2 SYGVNS. This CDR3 is built from 14 residues. The CDR3 sequence: CASQDGISGNTIYF. The complete variable domain, with remaining parts taken from reference TRBV25-1 and TRBJ1-3, reads EADIYQTPRYLVIGTGKKITLECSQTMGHDKMYWYQQDPGMELHLIHYSYGVNSTEKGDLSSESTVSRIRTEHFPLTLESARPSHTSQYLCASQDGISGNTIYFGEGSWLTVV.

V is TRBV5-6 and J is TRBJ1-1; TCRdb gives TRBD1 as the D gene, but with no DNA this cannot be confirmed. This CDR3 is built from 15 residues. Looked up from germline, CDR1 is SGHDT and CDR2 is YYEEEE. The CDR3 reads CASSSLGGLNTEAFF.

The rearrangement joins TRBV29-1 to TRBJ1-1; there is no DNA to check the TCRdb D call of TRBD1. There are 16 residues in the CDR3. Germline CDR1 reads SQVTM; CDR2 reads ANQGSEA. CDR3 amino acids: CSAGGYRGLGNTEAFF.

The CDR3 reads CSVEDRGGYTF. The gene calls are TRBV29-1 and TRBJ1-2; as DNA is missing, the TRBD1 call by TCRdb cannot be tested. The CDR3 runs to 11 residues. Per germline, CDR1 SQVTM and CDR2 ANQGSEA. Complete variable domain (other parts from reference TRBV29-1 and TRBJ1-2): SAVISQKPSRDICQRGTSLTIQCQVDSQVTMMFWYRQQPGQSLTLIATANQGSEATYESGFVIDKFPISRPNLTFSTLTVSNMSPEDSSIYLCSVEDRGGYTFGSGTRLTVV.

The chain has TRBV2 and TRBJ2-2; the TRBD1 assignment by TCRdb is unverifiable without DNA. This CDR3 comprises 15 residues. Germline CDR1 is SNHLY and CDR2 is FYNNEI. The CDR3 spells CASSDTGGVTGELFF.